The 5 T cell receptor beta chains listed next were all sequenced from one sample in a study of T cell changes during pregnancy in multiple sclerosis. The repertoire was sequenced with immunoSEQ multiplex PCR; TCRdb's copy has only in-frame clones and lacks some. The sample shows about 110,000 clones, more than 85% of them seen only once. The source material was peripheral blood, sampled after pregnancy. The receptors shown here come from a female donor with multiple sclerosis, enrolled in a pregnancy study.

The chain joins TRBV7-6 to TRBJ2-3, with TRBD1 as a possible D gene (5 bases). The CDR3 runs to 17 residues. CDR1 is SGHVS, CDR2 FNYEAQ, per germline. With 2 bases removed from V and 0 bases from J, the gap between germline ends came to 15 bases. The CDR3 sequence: CASSLTLNRGSTDTQYF. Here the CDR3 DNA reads TGTGCCAGCAGCTTAACCCTAAATAGGGGAAGCACAGATACGCAGTATTTT.

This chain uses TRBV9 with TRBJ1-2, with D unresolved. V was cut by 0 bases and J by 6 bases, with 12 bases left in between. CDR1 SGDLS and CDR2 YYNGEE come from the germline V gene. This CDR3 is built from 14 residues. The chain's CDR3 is CASSVGVTVDGYTF. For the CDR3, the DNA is TGTGCCAGCAGCGTAGGCGTAACTGTAGATGGCTACACCTTC. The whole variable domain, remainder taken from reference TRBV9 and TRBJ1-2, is DSGVTQTPKHLITATGQRVTLRCSPRSGDLSVYWYQQSLDQGLQFLIQYYNGEERAKGNILERFSAQQFPDLHSELNLSSLELGDSALYFCASSVGVTVDGYTFGSGTRLTVV.

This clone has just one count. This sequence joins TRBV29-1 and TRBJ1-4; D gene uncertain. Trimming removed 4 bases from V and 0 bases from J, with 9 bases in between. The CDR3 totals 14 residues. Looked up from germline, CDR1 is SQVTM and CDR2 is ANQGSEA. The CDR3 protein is CSVAEEPTNEKLFF. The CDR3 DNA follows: TGCAGCGTTGCGGAGGAGCCAACTAATGAAAAACTGTTTTTT.

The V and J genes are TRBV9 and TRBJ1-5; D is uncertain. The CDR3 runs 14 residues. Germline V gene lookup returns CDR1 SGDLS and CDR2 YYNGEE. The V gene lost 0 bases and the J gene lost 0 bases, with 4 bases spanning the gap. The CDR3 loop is CASSVDYSNQPQHF. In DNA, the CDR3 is TGTGCCAGCAGCGTAGACTATAGCAATCAGCCCCAGCATTTT.

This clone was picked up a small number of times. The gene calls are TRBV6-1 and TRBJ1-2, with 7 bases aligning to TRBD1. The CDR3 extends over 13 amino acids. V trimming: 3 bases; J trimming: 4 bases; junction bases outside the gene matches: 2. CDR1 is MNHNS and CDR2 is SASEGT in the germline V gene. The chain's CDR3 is CASSDAGGYGYTF. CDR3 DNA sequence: TGTGCCAGCAGTGATGCAGGGGGCTATGGCTACACCTTC.